The clone carrying this TCR beta chain was detected once. Its antigen remains unidentified. This sample stems from a study of T cells in localized non-small cell lung cancer. General study points: Turning up in adjacent lung were a median about 56 of the top 100 tumor clones. Among the tissues sampled, uninvolved adjacent lung had the highest T cell clonality, above tumor.

The protocol was immunoSEQ multiplex PCR, while the TCRdb copy is restricted to in-frame clones and leaves out a portion. The sample lists under 15,000 clones; approximately 84% were seen once. The sequencing used peripheral blood, collected before any cancer treatment. This receptor was taken from a male donor at least 60 years old with stage I squamous cell lung carcinoma.

The CDR3, as DNA: TGCGCCAGCAGCACATACCTCGGCTCTGAAGCTTTCTTT. Its translation: CASSTYLGSEAFF. The chain joins TRBV5-1 to TRBJ1-1; unclear D gene. The CDR3 spans 13 residues. Trimming pared 4 bases from V and 6 bases from J, leaving 13 bases between. CDR1 is SGHRS, CDR2 YFSETQ, per germline.